What follows describes a single T cell receptor beta chain. Its antigen is not identified. Only in-frame clones appear in the TCRdb table, and some are missing; sequencing was by immunoSEQ multiplex PCR. Here the sample spans 95,000 to 100,000 clones, about 86% being singletons. The data stem from a study of T cell responses to AZD1222 COVID-19 vaccine. Study at large: Investigators merged groups given second doses at roughly 4 or roughly 12 weeks.

Whole-study findings and limits: Targets within unmutated variant regions were reportedly found for nearly half of spike-specific TCRs.

The CDR3 length is 15 residues. The germline V gene encodes CDR1 MNHEY and CDR2 SMNVEV (reference sequence). V gave up 6 bases and J gave up 6 bases; unmatched junction bases: 9. The material was peripheral blood, obtained on day 0 of AZD1222 vaccination. The genes are TRBV27 and TRBJ2-7, with 12 bases fitting TRBD2. The source of this sequence is an adult in good health. In DNA, the CDR3 is TGTGCCAGCAGAATTAGGACTAGCGGGATTTCCGAGCAGTACTTC. Translating it yields CASRIRTSGISEQYF.